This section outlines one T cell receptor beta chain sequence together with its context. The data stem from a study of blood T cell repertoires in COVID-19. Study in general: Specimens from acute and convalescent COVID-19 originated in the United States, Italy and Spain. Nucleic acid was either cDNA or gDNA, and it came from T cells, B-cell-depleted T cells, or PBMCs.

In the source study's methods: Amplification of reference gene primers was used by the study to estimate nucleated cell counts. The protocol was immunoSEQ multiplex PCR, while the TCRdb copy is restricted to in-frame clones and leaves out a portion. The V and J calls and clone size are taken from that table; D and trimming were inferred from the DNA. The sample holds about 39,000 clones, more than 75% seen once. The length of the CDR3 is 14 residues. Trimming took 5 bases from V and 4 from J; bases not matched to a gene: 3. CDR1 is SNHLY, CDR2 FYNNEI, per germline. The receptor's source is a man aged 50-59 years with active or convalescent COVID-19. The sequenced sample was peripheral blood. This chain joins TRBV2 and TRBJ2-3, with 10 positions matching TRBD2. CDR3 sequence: CASSRAGGADTQYF. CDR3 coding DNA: TGTGCCAGCAGTAGAGCGGGGGGGGCAGATACGCAGTATTTT.